The present entry profiles one T cell receptor (beta chain) with its context. The germline gives CDR1 DFQATT, CDR2 SNEGSKA (reference sequence). Trimming removed 5 bases from V and 4 bases from J; junction bases left unmatched: 5. The CDR3 loop spans 15 amino acids. This sample stems from a study of T-cell memory formation after mild COVID-19. Each CDR3 protein gets one entry after TCRdb re-called the 5' RACE reads with MiXCR. Of around 260,000 distinct CDR3 sequences in the sample, about 16% were seen once. The chain uses TRBV20-1 and TRBJ2-3; the match to TRBD2 covers 14 bases. This TCR was recovered from a man between 18 and 35 years old who had mild COVID-19 (a few samples of this study predate the infection). Cell type and time point are not known. Sequencing used PBMCs or a T cell subset sorted from them (not recorded which). In DNA, the CDR3 is TGCAGTGCTCGACTAGCGGGGGGGCCCCCAGATACGCAGTATTTT. Its translation: CSARLAGGPPDTQYF.